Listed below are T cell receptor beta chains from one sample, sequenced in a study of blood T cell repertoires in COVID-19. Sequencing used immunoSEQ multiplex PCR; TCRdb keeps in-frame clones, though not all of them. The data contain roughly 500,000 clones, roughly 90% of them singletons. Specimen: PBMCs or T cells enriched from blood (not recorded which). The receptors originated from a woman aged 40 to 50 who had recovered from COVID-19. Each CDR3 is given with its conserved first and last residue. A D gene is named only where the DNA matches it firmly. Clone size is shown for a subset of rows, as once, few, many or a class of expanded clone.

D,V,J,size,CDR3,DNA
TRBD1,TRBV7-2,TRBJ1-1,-,CASSLWDSPSTEAFF,TGTGCCAGCAGCTTGTGGGACAGTCCATCCACTGAAGCTTTCTTT
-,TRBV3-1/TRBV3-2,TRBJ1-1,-,CASSRQLNTEAFF,TGTGCCAGCAGCCGACAGCTGAACACTGAAGCTTTCTTT
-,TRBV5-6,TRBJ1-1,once,CASSQGLNTEAFF,TGTGCCAGCTCACAGGGATTGAACACTGAAGCTTTCTTT
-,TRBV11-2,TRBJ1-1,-,CASSLVGQMGDAFF,TGTGCCAGCAGCTTAGTCGGACAGATGGGTGATGCTTTCTTT
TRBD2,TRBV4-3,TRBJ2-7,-,CASSQAPGGLGGYYEQYF,TGCGCCAGCAGCCAAGCTCCCGGGGGACTCGGGGGGTACTACGAGCAGTACTTC
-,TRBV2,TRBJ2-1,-,CASRWAQSSYNEQFF,TGTGCCAGCAGGTGGGCGCAAAGCTCCTACAATGAGCAGTTCTTC
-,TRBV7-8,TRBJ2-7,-,CASSLPFSGIYEQYF,TGTGCCAGCAGCCTACCCTTTAGCGGAATCTACGAGCAGTACTTC
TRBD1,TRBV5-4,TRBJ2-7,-,CASSVGQLYEQYF,TGTGCCAGCAGTGTGGGACAGTTATACGAGCAGTACTTC
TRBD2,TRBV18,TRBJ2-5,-,CASSDPKREVGETQYF,TGTGCCAGCTCGGACCCCAAGCGGGAGGTGGGCGAGACCCAGTACTTC
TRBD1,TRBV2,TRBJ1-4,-,CASSGRGGMSNEKLFF,TGTGCCAGCAGTGGGCGAGGGGGCATGTCTAATGAAAAACTGTTTTTT
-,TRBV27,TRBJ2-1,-,CASNLGASQGYEQFF,TGTGCCAGCAACTTGGGGGCCTCCCAGGGGTATGAGCAGTTCTTC
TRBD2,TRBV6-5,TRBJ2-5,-,CASSILAGVSETQYF,TGTGCCAGCAGCATACTAGCGGGAGTGTCGGAGACCCAGTACTTC
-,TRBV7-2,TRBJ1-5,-,CASSLGPEDQPQHF,TGTGCCAGCAGCTTAGGACCGGAGGATCAGCCCCAGCATTTT
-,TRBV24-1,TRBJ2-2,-,CATSDTVVAGDTGELFF,TGTGCCACCAGTGATACCGTCGTTGCCGGGGACACCGGGGAGCTGTTTTTT
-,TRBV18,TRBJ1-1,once,CASSPLKGRADTEAFF,TGTGCCAGCTCACCATTGAAGGGGAGGGCTGACACTGAAGCTTTCTTT
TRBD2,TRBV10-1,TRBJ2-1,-,CASSEVAGWNEQFF,TGCGCCAGCAGTGAAGTAGCGGGGTGGAATGAGCAGTTCTTC
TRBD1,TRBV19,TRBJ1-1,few,CASRKGQVYYEAFF,TGTGCCAGTAGGAAAGGACAGGTCTACTATGAAGCTTTCTTT
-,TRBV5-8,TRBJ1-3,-,CASSLERNSGNTIYF,TGTGCCAGCAGCTTGGAGAGGAACTCTGGAAACACCATATATTTT
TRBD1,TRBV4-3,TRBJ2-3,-,CASSQTGGYTDTQYF,TGCGCCAGCAGCCAGACAGGGGGATACACAGATACGCAGTATTTT
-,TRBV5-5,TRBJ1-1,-,CASSLAGDTEAFF,TGTGCCAGCAGCTTGGCCGGGGACACTGAAGCTTTCTTT
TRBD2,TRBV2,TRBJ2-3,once,CASLLAGVSDTQYF,TGTGCCAGCTTACTAGCGGGAGTTTCAGATACGCAGTATTTT
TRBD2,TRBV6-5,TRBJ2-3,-,CASGGLARDTQYF,TGTGCCAGCGGGGGACTAGCAAGAGATACGCAGTATTTT
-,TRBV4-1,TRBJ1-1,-,CASSQGRGGSTTEAFF,TGCGCCAGCAGCCAAGGACGGGGGGGCTCGACCACTGAAGCTTTCTTT
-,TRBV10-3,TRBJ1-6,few,CAITEGSSYNSPLHF,TGTGCCATCACCGAGGGCAGCTCCTATAATTCACCCCTCCACTTT
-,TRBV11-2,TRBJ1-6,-,CASSLDRVPNSPLHF,TGTGCCAGCAGCTTAGATCGGGTCCCGAATTCACCCCTCCACTTT
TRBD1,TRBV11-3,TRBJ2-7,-,CASRIRDRGAEQYF,TGTGCCAGCAGGATAAGGGACAGGGGTGCCGAGCAGTACTTC
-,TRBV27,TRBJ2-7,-,CASSSPTGAYEQYF,TGTGCCAGCAGTTCCCCGACTGGAGCCTACGAGCAGTACTTC
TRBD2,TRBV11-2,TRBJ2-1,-,CASSSSGSFYNEQFF,TGTGCCAGCAGCTCTAGCGGGAGCTTTTACAATGAGCAGTTCTTC
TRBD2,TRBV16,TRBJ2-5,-,CASSSGLAETQYF,TGTGCCAGCAGCTCTGGACTAGCGGAGACCCAGTACTTC
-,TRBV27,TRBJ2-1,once,CASSSRDKPYNEQFF,TGTGCCAGCAGTTCCCGGGACAAACCCTACAATGAGCAGTTCTTC
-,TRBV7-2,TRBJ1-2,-,CASSNRETTYGYTF,TGTGCCAGCAGCAACCGGGAGACAACCTATGGCTACACCTTC
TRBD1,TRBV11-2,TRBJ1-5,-,CASRQGLGQPQHF,TGTGCCAGCCGACAGGGTTTAGGTCAGCCCCAGCATTTT
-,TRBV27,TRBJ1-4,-,CASSQGSTKKLFF,TGTGCCAGCAGTCAAGGGAGTACGAAAAAACTGTTTTTT
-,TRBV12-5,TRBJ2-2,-,CASARDITNTGELFF,TGTGCTAGTGCTAGGGACATAACGAACACCGGGGAGCTGTTTTTT
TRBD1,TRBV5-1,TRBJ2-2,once,CASTGTGTTGELFF,TGCGCCAGCACCGGGACAGGGACCACCGGGGAGCTGTTTTTT
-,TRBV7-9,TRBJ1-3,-,CASSPVQGPSGNTIYF,TGTGCCAGCAGCCCGGTGCAGGGGCCTTCTGGAAACACCATATATTTT
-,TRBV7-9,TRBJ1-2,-,CASSPRGRGHGYTF,TGTGCCAGCAGCCCTCGCGGCAGGGGACATGGCTACACCTTC
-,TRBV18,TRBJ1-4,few,CASSPAPQRQATNEKLFF,TGTGCCAGCTCACCTGCGCCCCAACGACAGGCAACTAATGAAAAACTGTTTTTT
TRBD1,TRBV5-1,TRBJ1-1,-,CASSLAQGAPEAFF,TGCGCCAGCAGCTTGGCTCAGGGGGCCCCTGAAGCTTTCTTT
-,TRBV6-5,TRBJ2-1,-,CASSTSQGRVNEQFF,TGTGCCAGCAGTACCTCACAGGGTAGGGTGAATGAGCAGTTCTTC
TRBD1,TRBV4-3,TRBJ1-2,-,CASSQSGTAYGYTF,TGCGCCAGCAGCCAAAGTGGGACAGCCTATGGCTACACCTTC
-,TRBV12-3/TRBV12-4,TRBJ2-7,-,CASSSRTAYEQYF,TGTGCCAGCAGTTCCCGGACTGCCTACGAGCAGTACTTC
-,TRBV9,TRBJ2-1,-,CASSVATLSRSYNEQFF,TGTGCCAGCAGCGTAGCTACGTTGAGCCGCTCCTACAATGAGCAGTTCTTC
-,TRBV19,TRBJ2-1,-,CASEGGDLNYNEQFF,TGTGCCAGTGAGGGTGGAGATCTAAATTACAATGAGCAGTTCTTC
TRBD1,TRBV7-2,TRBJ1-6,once,CASSSVQGTSPLHF,TGTGCCAGCAGCTCGGTACAGGGGACTTCACCCCTCCACTTT
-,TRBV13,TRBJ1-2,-,CASSPRDTYGYTF,TGTGCCAGCAGCCCGAGGGATACCTATGGCTACACCTTC
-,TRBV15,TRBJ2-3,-,CATKSGHLYGTDTQYF,TGTGCCACCAAGTCAGGACACCTATACGGCACAGATACGCAGTATTTT
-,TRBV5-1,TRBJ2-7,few,CASRFSPSSYEQYF,TGCGCCAGCAGATTTAGCCCTAGCTCCTACGAGCAGTACTTC
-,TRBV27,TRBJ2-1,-,CASRRPGTPNEQFF,TGTGCCAGCAGGCGACCCGGGACTCCTAATGAGCAGTTCTTC
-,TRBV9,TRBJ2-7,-,CASSVLGGEQYF,TGTGCCAGCAGCGTATTGGGGGGTGAGCAGTACTTC
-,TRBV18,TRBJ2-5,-,CASSTNREETQYF,TGTGCCAGCTCAACAAACAGGGAAGAGACCCAGTACTTC
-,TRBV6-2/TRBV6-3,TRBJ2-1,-,CASSFFGTYNEQFF,TGTGCCAGCAGTTTCTTCGGGACTTACAATGAGCAGTTCTTC
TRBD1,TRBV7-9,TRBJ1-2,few,CASSPDRALYGYTF,TGTGCCAGCAGCCCGGACAGGGCCCTCTATGGCTACACCTTC
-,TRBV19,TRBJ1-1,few,CASSIPWNTEAFF,TGTGCCAGTAGTATTCCCTGGAACACTGAAGCTTTCTTT
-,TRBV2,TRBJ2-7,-,CASSAPREQYF,TGTGCCAGCAGTGCCCCCCGGGAGCAGTACTTC